The clone carrying this T cell receptor (beta chain) came up many times. The target antigen is unknown. This sample was taken from a study of T cell repertoires in cytomegalovirus infection. Study information: It was the public TCR beta signatures that indicated both CMV infection and matching HLA type.

Study-wide findings and caveats: Cumulative frequency of public TCR beta families picked out carriers of CMV plus the relevant HLA. HLA-C-restricted CMV-specific TCR beta clonotypes were dominant in the ex vivo response.

TCRdb called the reads again in MiXCR, with one record for every CDR3 protein. Of 54,000 or so distinct CDR3 sequences listed, 25% to 40% are singletons. The specimen sequenced was PBMCs, sequenced either directly or after in vitro stimulation (not recorded which). This clonotype was sampled from a human donor in good health (CMV status not recorded). Some clones in this sample may be carry-over from other donors' samples.

The CDR3 reads CASSVDGYNEQFF. Here the CDR3 DNA reads TGTGCCAGCAGCGTGGACGGCTACAATGAGCAGTTCTTC. This chain connects TRBV7-9 to TRBJ2-1; D unclear. This CDR3 is 13 amino acids long. The V end lost 5 bases, the J end lost 3 bases, and 8 bases lay between the germline ends. Germline CDR1 SEHNR, CDR2 FQNEAQ (reference sequence).